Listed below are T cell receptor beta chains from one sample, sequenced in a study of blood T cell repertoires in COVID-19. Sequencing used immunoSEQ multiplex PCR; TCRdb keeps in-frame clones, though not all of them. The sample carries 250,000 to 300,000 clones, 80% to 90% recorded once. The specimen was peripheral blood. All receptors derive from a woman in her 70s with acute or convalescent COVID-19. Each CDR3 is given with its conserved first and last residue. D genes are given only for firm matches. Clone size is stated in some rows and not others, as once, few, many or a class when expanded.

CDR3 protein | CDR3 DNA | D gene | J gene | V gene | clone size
CASSPVPGISNTEAFF | TGTGCCAGCAGCCCCGTCCCCGGGATCTCGAACACTGAAGCTTTCTTT | . | TRBJ1-1 | TRBV5-8 | .
CASSFDSQDTGELFF | TGCGCCAGCAGCTTCGACTCACAGGACACCGGGGAGCTGTTTTTT | . | TRBJ2-2 | TRBV5-1 | .
CASSIQGEYGYTF | TGCGCCAGCAGTATTCAGGGCGAATATGGCTACACCTTC | . | TRBJ1-2 | TRBV5-1 | .
CASSLDETRETQYF | TGCGCCAGCAGCTTGGACGAGACCAGGGAGACCCAGTACTTC | . | TRBJ2-5 | TRBV5-1 | .
CASSYAGLGRNSPLHF | TGTGCCAGCAGCTACGCGGGACTGGGGAGGAATTCACCCCTCCACTTT | . | TRBJ1-6 | TRBV3-1/TRBV3-2 | .
CASSPGSYSNQPQHF | TGTGCCAGCTCACCGGGGAGTTATAGCAATCAGCCCCAGCATTTT | . | TRBJ1-5 | TRBV18 | .
CASSPGVPGAPLHF | TGCGCCAGCAGCCCGGGGGTGCCTGGGGCACCCCTCCACTTT | . | TRBJ1-6 | TRBV5-1 | once
CASSLGGLASDTQYF | TGCGCCAGCAGCTTGGGCGGACTAGCGTCAGATACGCAGTATTTT | TRBD2 | TRBJ2-3 | TRBV5-1 | .
CASSQDLNEQFF | TGTGCCAGCAGCCAAGATCTCAATGAGCAGTTCTTC | . | TRBJ2-1 | TRBV4-2 | .
CASSAPGRGVVFF | TGCGCCAGCAGCGCCCCGGGACGGGGGGTAGTATTCTTT | . | TRBJ1-1 | TRBV5-1 | few
CASSLGLQGGYTF | TGCGCCAGCAGCTTGGGGCTTCAGGGAGGCTACACCTTC | . | TRBJ1-2 | TRBV5-1 | .
CASSQDDFWEQYF | TGCGCCAGCAGCCAGGATGACTTTTGGGAGCAGTACTTC | . | TRBJ2-7 | TRBV4-1 | .
CASSRVAGGSSYNEQFF | TGTGCCAGCAGTCGCGTAGCGGGGGGGTCCTCCTACAATGAGCAGTTCTTC | TRBD2 | TRBJ2-1 | TRBV6-6 | .
CASSLQRGGPRIAYEQYF | TGTGCCAGCAGCCTCCAGCGGGGGGGCCCTCGCATCGCCTACGAGCAGTACTTC | TRBD2 | TRBJ2-7 | TRBV5-4 | .
CASSYRPPEVTEAFF | TGTGCCAGCAGTTACCGGCCCCCGGAGGTAACGGAAGCTTTCTTT | . | TRBJ1-1 | TRBV6-6 | .
CSVEGGRGRTYSGYTF | TGCAGCGTTGAAGGCGGGAGGGGGCGTACGTATTCCGGCTACACCTTC | TRBD1 | TRBJ1-2 | TRBV29-1 | .
CASSASSGRGTDTQYF | TGTGCCAGCAGCGCATCTAGCGGGAGGGGCACAGATACGCAGTATTTT | TRBD2 | TRBJ2-3 | TRBV9 | .
CSVVGTVGTDTQYF | TGCAGCGTGGTGGGGACAGTCGGCACAGATACGCAGTATTTT | TRBD1 | TRBJ2-3 | TRBV29-1 | once
CASSLSKWGISYTF | TGTGCCAGCAGTTTATCGAAGTGGGGCATCTCCTACACCTTC | . | TRBJ1-2 | TRBV27 | .
CASSTSPTANYGYTF | TGTGCCAGTAGTACGAGCCCCACAGCTAACTATGGCTACACCTTC | . | TRBJ1-2 | TRBV19 | .
CASRRGFTDTQYF | TGTGCCAGCAGGAGGGGGTTCACAGATACGCAGTATTTT | . | TRBJ2-3 | TRBV6-6 | once